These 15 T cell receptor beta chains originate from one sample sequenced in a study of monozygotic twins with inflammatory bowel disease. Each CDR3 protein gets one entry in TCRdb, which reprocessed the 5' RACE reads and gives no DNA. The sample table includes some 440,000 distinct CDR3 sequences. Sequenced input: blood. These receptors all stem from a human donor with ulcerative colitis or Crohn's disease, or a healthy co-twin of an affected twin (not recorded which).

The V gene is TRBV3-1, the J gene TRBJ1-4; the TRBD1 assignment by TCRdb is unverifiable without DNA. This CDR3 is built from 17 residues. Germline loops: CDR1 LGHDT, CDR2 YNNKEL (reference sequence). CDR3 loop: CASSRWGASGTNEKLFF.

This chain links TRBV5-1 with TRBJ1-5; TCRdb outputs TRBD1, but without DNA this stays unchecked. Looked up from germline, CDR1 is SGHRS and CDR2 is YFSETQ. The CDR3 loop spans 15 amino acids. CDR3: CASSPLAGSNQPQHF.

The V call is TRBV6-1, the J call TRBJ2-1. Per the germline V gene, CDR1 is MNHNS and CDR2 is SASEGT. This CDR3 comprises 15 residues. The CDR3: CASSRSGSSYNEQFF.

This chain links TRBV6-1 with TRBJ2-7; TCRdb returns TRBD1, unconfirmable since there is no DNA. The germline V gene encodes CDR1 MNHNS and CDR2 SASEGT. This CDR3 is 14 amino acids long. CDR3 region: CASRDSVQAYEQYF.

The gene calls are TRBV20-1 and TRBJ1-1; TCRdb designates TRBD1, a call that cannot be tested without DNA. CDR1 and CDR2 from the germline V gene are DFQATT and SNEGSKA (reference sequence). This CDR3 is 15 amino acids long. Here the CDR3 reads CSASPGQLMNTEAFF.

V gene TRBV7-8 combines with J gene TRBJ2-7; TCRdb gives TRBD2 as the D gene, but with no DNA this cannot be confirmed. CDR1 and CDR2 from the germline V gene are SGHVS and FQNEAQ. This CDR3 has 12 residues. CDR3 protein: CASSPSTQSQYF.

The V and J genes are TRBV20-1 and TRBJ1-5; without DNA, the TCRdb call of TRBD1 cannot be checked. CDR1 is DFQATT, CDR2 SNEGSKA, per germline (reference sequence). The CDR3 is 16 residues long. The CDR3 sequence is CSAQDTAFYSNQPQHF.

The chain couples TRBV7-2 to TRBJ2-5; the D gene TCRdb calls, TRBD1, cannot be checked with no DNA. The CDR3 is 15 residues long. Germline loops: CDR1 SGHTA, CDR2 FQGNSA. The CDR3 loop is CASSLFAPSAETQYF.

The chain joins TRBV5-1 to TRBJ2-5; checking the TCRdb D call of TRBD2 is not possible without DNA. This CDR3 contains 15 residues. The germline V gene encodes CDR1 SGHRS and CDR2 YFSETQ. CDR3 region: CASSGGVGGPETQYF.

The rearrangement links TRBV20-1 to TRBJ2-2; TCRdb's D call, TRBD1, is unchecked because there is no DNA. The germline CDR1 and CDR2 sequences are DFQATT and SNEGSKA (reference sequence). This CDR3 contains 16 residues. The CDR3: CSAQGGRRGPTGELFF.

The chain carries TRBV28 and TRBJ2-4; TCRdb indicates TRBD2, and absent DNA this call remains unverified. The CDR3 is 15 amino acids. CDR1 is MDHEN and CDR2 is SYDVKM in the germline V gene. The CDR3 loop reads CASSFASLAKNIQYF.

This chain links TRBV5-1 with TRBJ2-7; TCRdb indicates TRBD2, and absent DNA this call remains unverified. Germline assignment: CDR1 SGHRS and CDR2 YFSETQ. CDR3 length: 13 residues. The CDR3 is CASSRDFRDEQYF.

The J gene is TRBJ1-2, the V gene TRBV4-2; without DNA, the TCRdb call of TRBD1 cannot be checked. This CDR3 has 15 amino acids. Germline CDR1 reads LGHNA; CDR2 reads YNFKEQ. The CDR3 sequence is CASSQDGGANYGYTF.

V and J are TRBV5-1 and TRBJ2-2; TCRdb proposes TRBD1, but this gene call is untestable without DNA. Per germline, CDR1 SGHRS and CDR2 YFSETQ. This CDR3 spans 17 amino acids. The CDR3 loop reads CASSGPGTGANTGELFF.

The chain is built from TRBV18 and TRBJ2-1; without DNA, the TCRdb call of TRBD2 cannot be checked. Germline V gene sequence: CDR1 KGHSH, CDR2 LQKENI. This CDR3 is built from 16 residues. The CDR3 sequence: CASSPTRLAGYNEQFF.